This TCR beta chain was sequenced in a study of blood T cell repertoires in COVID-19. Study overall: The origin of the acute and convalescent COVID-19 samples was the United States, Italy and Spain. PBMCs, B-cell-depleted T cells, or T cells were the source of the cDNA or gDNA that made up the material.

Data came from immunoSEQ multiplex PCR; TCRdb stores just in-frame clones and leaves some out. Of about 200,000 clones listed, 76% were seen once; the top ten hold roughly a sixth. The receptor's source is a woman in her fifties or sixties with acute COVID-19. The sequenced sample consisted of PBMCs or T cells enriched from blood (not recorded which).

The CDR3 loop reads CASTLGAPGGNYGYTF. CDR3 nucleotide sequence: TGTGCCAGTACCCTAGGGGCGCCAGGGGGCAACTATGGCTACACCTTC. V usage is TRBV19 and J usage is TRBJ1-2; 8 nucleotides match TRBD1. Germline CDR1 LNHDA, CDR2 SQIVND (reference sequence). This CDR3 contains 16 residues. Losses at the gene ends were 7 bases for V and 2 bases for J; bases not matched to a gene: 12.